Listed below are T cell receptor beta chains from one sample, sequenced in a study of cytomegalovirus exposure and HLA in healthy donors. The method was immunoSEQ multiplex PCR; TCRdb's version includes in-frame clones alone and lacks a portion of them. Of about 280,000 clones in the sample, around nine tenths were seen once. Sequencing was done on a sample of PBMCs. These TCRs come from a woman aged 18-29 years in good health and CMV-seronegative. Each CDR3 is given with its conserved first and last residue. D genes are given only for firm matches. Clone size appears in some rows only: once, few, many, or a class for an expanded clone.

cdr3_aa cdr3_nt v_call d_call j_call clone_size
CASSPQGSYTEAFF TGCGCCAGCAGCCCACAGGGTTCCTACACTGAAGCTTTCTTT TRBV5-1 NA TRBJ1-1 NA
CSSSTPDRGEYGYTF TGTTCCAGCAGCACCCCGGACAGGGGCGAATATGGCTACACCTTC TRBV7-9 TRBD1 TRBJ1-2 NA
CAISEGQGDEKLFF TGTGCCATCAGTGAAGGCCAGGGGGACGAAAAACTGTTTTTT TRBV10-3 TRBD1 TRBJ1-4 NA
CASSVGLGGELFF TGTGCCAGCAGTGTGGGGCTTGGCGGGGAGCTGTTTTTT TRBV27 NA TRBJ2-2 NA
CASSLQAGHSYGYTF TGTGCCAGCAGTTTACAGGCAGGACACTCCTATGGCTACACCTTC TRBV27 NA TRBJ1-2 once
CASSTTGWGTNTGELFF TGTGCCAGTAGTACGACAGGGTGGGGAACGAACACCGGGGAGCTGTTTTTT TRBV19 TRBD1 TRBJ2-2 once
CASSSGQVSYEQYF TGTGCCAGCAGCTCTGGACAGGTTTCCTACGAGCAGTACTTC TRBV7-2 TRBD1 TRBJ2-7 NA
CASRKIAPFGIPQHF TGTGCCAGTCGAAAAATCGCCCCTTTCGGGATACCCCAGCATTTT TRBV19 NA TRBJ1-5 NA
CATSTTIPSYEQYF TGTGCCACCAGCACCACTATTCCCTCCTACGAGCAGTACTTC TRBV15 NA TRBJ2-7 NA
CASSPSQGMEAFF TGTGCCAGCTCACCAAGCCAGGGAATGGAAGCTTTCTTT TRBV18 NA TRBJ1-1 NA
CSVDRGDYGYTF TGCAGCGTCGATAGGGGCGACTATGGCTACACCTTC TRBV29-1 NA TRBJ1-2 NA
CASSRTGALYGTEAFF TGTGCCAGCTCCCGGACAGGGGCGCTGTATGGCACTGAAGCTTTCTTT TRBV18 TRBD1 TRBJ1-1 NA
CASSEMASYNEQFF TGTGCCAGCAGTGAAATGGCATCCTACAATGAGCAGTTCTTC TRBV2 NA TRBJ2-1 NA
CASSLGLALQETQYF TGTGCCAGCAGCTTAGGACTAGCGCTACAAGAGACCCAGTACTTC TRBV7-2 TRBD2 TRBJ2-5 NA
CASTGADSYEQYF TGTGCCAGCACTGGGGCAGACTCCTACGAGCAGTACTTC TRBV6-6 NA TRBJ2-7 NA